This T cell receptor (beta chain) was sequenced during a study of shared clonotypes between healthy human individuals. Germline loops: CDR1 MNHEY, CDR2 SMNVEV (reference sequence). Trimming cost V 2 bases and J 4 bases, with 8 bases left between them. This CDR3 is 14 amino acids long. TCRdb keeps only in-frame clones here, not all; method: immunoSEQ multiplex PCR. In the table there are millions of clones, over 90% of which are singletons. With regard to this clone: The same CDR3 arises from other DNA sequences in this sample as well.

Material for sequencing was naive CD4+ T cells from PBMCs. The subset is: CD45RA+ positively selected. The TCR originated in a man aged 18 to 30 in good health. Some clones in this sample may be carry-over from other donors' samples. The rearrangement joins TRBV27 to TRBJ2-2; D unresolved. DNA for the CDR3: TGTGCCAGCAGTTTAAGTCTAGGCACCGGGGAGCTGTTTTTT. This gives the protein CASSLSLGTGELFF.